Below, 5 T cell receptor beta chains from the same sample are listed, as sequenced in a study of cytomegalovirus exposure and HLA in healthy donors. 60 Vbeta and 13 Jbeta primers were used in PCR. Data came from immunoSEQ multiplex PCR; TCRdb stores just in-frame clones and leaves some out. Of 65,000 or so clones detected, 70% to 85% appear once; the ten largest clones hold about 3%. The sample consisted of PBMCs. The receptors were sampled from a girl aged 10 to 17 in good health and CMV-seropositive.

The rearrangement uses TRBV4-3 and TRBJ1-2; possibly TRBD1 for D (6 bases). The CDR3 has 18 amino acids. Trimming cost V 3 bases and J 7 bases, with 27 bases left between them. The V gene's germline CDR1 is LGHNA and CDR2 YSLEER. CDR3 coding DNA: TGCGCCAGCAGCCAGGATAACAGGCGGAGCCGGGAGGGGGGTGGCTACACCTTC. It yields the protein CASSQDNRRSREGGGYTF.

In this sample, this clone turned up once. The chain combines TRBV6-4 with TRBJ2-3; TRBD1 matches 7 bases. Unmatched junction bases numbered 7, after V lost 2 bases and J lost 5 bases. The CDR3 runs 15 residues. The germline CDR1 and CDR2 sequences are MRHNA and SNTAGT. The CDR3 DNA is TGTGCCAGCAGTGACAACAGGGCAGGGGGAGATACGCAGTATTTT. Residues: CASSDNRAGGDTQYF.

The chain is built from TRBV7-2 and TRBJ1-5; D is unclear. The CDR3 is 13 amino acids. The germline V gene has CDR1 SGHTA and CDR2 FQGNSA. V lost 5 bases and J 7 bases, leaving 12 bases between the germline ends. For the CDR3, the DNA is TGTGCCAGCAGCCCAGATGCAGGCCAGCCCCAGCATTTT. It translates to CASSPDAGQPQHF.

CDR3 DNA sequence: TGTGCCAGCAGCAGACTGGCGTACAATGAGCAGTTCTTC. Amino acids: CASSRLAYNEQFF. V is TRBV6-4 and J is TRBJ2-1; the D is unclear. This CDR3 contains 13 residues. The V end lost 6 bases, the J end lost 4 bases, and 10 bases lay between the germline ends. The germline CDR1 and CDR2 sequences are MRHNA and SNTAGT.

The CDR3 DNA reads TGTGCCAGTACCCCCCTCGACAGGAACACTGAAGCTTTCTTT. Its translation is CASTPLDRNTEAFF. The rearrangement links TRBV19 to TRBJ1-1; D possibly corresponds to TRBD1 (5 bases). Looked up from germline, CDR1 is LNHDA and CDR2 is SQIVND (reference sequence). Between the trimmed V and J ends, which lost 7 bases and 1 base, there was a span of 13 bases. The CDR3 is 14 residues long.